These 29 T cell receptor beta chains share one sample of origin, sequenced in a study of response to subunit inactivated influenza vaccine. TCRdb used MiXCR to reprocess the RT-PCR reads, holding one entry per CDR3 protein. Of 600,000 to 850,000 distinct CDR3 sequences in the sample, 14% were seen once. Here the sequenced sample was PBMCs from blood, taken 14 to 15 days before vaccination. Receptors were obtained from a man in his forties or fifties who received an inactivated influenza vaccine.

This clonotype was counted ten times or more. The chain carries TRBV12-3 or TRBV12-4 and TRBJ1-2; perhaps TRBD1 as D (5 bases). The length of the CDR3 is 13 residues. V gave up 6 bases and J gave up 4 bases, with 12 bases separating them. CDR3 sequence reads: CASSPTGLYGYTF. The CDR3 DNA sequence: TGTGCCAGCAGCCCCACAGGACTCTATGGCTACACCTTC.

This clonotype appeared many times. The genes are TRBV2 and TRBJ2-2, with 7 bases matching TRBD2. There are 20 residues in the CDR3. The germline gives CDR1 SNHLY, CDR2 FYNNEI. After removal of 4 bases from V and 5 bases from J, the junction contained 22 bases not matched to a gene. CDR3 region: CASSGIGIDGGTAGTGELFF. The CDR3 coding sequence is TGTGCCAGCAGTGGAATAGGCATAGACGGGGGGACCGCGGGGACCGGGGAGCTGTTTTTT.

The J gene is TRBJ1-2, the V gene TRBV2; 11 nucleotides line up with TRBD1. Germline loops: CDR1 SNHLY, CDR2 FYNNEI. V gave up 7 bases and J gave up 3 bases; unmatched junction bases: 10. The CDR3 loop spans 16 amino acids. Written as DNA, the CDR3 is TGTGCCAGCATCGAAGGACAGGGGGCCCCCCACTATGGCTACACCTTC. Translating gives CASIEGQGAPHYGYTF.

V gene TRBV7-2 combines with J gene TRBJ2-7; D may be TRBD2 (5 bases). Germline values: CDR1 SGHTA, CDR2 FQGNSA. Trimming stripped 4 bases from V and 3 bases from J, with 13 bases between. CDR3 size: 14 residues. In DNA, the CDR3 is TGTGCCAGCAGCTCCGGGATAGCAAACTACGAGCAGTACTTC. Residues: CASSSGIANYEQYF.

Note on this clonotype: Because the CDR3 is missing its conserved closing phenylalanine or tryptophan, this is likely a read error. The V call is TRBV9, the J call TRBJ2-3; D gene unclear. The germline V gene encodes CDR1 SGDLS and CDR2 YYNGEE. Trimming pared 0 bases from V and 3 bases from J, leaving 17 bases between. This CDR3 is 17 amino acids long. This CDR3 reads CASSVGAQFTYTDTQYS. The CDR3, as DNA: TGTGCCAGCAGCGTAGGGGCGCAATTTACTTATACAGATACGCAGTATTCT.

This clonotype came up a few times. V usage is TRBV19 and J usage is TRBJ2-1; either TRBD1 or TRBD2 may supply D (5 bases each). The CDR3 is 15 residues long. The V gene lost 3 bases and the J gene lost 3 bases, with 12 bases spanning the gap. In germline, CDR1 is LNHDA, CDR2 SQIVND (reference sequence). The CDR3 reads CASSIQGRYYNEQFF. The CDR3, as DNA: TGTGCCAGTAGTATCCAGGGACGGTACTACAATGAGCAGTTCTTC.

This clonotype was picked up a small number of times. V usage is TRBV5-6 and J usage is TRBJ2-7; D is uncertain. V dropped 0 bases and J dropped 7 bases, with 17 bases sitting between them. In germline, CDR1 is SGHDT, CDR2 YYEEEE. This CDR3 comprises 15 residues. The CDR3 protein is CASSLGISSTSEQYF. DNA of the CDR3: TGTGCCAGCAGCTTGGGAATTTCATCTACCTCGGAGCAGTACTTC.

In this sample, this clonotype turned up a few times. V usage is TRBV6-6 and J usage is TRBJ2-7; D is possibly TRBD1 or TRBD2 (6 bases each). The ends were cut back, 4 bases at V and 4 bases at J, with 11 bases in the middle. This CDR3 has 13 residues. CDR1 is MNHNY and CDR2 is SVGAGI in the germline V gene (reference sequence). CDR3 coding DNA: TGTGCCAGCAGTTTGATAGGGGGGTACGAGCAGTACTTC. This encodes CASSLIGGYEQYF.

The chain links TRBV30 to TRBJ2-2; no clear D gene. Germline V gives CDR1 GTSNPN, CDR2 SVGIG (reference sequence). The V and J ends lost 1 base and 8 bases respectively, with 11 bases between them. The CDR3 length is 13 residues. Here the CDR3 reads CAWSEWLRGELFF. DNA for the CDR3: TGTGCCTGGAGTGAATGGTTGAGAGGGGAGCTGTTTTTT.

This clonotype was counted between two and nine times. In DNA form, the CDR3 reads TGTGCCAGCAGTTCCGTTGCAGCGGGGGCTTACTACGAGCAGTACTTC. Protein: CASSSVAAGAYYEQYF. This chain uses TRBV6-5 with TRBJ2-7, with 8 positions matching TRBD2. The ends lost 4 bases at V and 3 bases at J; junction bases unmatched: 11. Germline CDR1 reads MNHEY; CDR2 reads SVGAGI. This CDR3 region has 16 residues.

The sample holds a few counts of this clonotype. The CDR3 bases are TGTGCCAGCAGCTTCCGACGATCCCCCTTGACACAAGAGACCCAGTACTTC. It translates to CASSFRRSPLTQETQYF. The chain recombines TRBV11-2 with TRBJ2-5, with D unresolved. Germline CDR1 is SGHAT and CDR2 is FQNNGV. The V end was cut by 3 bases, the J end by 2 bases, with 19 bases between. The CDR3 runs to 17 residues.

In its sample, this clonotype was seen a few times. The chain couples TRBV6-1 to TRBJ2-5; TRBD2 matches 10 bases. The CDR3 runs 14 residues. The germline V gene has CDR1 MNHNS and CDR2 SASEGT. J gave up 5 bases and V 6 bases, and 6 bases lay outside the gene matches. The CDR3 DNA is TGTGCCAGCAGGCAACTAGCGGGATTTGAGACCCAGTACTTC. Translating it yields CASRQLAGFETQYF.

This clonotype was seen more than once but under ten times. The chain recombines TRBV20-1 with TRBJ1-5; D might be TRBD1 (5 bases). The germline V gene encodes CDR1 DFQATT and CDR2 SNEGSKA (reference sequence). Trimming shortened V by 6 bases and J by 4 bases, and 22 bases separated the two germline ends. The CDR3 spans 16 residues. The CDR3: CSANEREGRRNQPQHF. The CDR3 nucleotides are TGCAGTGCCAACGAGCGGGAGGGGAGGAGGAATCAGCCCCAGCATTTT.

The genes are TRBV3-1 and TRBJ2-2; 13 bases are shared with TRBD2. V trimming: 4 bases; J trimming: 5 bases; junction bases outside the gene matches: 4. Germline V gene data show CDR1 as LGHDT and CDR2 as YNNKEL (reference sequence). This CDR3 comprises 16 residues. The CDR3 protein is CASSPTGLAGTGELFF. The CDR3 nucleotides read TGTGCCAGCAGCCCCACGGGACTAGCGGGGACCGGGGAGCTGTTTTTT.

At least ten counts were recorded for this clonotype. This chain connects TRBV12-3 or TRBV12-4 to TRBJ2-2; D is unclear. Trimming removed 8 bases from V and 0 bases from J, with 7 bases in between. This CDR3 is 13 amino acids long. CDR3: CASGVTNTGELFF. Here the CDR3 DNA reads TGTGCCAGCGGAGTTACGAACACCGGGGAGCTGTTTTTT.

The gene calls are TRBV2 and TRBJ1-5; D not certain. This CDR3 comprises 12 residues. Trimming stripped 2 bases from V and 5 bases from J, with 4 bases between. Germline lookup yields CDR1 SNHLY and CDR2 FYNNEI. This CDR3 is CASSESYQPQHF. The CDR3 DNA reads TGTGCCAGCAGTGAATCTTATCAGCCCCAGCATTTT.

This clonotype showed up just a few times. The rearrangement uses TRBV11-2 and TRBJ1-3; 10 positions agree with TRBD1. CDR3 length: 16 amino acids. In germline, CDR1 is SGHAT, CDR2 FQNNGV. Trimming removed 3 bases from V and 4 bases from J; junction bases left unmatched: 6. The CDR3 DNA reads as TGTGCCAGCAGCTTCGACAGGGGGCTCGCCGGAAACACCATATATTTT. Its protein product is CASSFDRGLAGNTIYF.

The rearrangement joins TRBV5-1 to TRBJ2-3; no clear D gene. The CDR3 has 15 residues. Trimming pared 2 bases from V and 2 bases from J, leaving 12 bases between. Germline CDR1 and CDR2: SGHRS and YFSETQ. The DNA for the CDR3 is TGCGCCAGCAGCTTCAAGGGTTCGATCACAGATACGCAGTATTTT. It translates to CASSFKGSITDTQYF.

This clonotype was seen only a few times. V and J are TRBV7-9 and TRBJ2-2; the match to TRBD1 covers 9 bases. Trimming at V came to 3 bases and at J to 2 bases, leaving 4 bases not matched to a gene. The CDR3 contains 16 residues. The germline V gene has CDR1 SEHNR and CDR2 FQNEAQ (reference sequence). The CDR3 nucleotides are TGTGCCAGCAGCTTCCCGGACAGGGGTAACACCGGGGAGCTGTTTTTT. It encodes CASSFPDRGNTGELFF.

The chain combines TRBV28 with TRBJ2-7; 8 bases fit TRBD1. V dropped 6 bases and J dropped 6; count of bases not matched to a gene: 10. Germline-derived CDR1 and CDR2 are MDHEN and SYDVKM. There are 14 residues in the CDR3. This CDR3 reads CASSSGGLLSEQYF. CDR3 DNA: TGTGCCAGCAGCTCAGGGGGCCTCCTAAGCGAGCAGTACTTC.

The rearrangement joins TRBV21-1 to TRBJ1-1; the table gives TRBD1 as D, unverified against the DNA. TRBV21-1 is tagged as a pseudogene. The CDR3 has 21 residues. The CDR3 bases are TGTGCCAGCAGCAAAAACCGGCCCCATGGGGACAGGGGGCGGAGGAACACTGAAGCTTTCTTT. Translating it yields CASSKNRPHGDRGRRNTEAFF.

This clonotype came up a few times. Written as DNA, the CDR3 is TGTGCCAGCAGCTTCAGCGGCGTCACCGGGGAGCTGTTTTTT. Translated: CASSFSGVTGELFF. The chain couples TRBV7-2 to TRBJ2-2; a weak D match, TRBD2 (5 bases). Trimming took 3 bases from V and 4 from J, leaving 9 bases between them. CDR1 SGHTA and CDR2 FQGNSA come from the germline V gene. CDR3 length: 14 amino acids.

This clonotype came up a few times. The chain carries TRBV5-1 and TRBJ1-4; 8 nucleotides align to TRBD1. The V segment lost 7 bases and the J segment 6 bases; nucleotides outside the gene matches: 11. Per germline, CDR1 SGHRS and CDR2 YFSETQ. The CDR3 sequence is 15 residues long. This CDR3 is CASGGGQGSHEKLFF. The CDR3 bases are TGCGCCAGCGGGGGTGGACAGGGTTCTCATGAAAAACTGTTTTTT.

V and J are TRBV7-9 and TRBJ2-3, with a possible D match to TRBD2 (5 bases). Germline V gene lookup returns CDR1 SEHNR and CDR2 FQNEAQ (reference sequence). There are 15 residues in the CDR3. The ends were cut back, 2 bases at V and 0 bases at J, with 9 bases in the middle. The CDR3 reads CASSLLRTSTDTQYF. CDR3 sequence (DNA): TGTGCCAGCAGCTTATTGCGGACTAGCACAGATACGCAGTATTTT. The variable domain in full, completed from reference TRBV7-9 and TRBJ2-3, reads DTGVSQNPRHKITKRGQNVTFRCDPISEHNRLYWYRQTLGQGPEFLTYFQNEAQLEKSRLLSDRFSAERPKGSFSTLEIQRTEQGDSAMYLCASSLLRTSTDTQYFGPGTRLTVL.

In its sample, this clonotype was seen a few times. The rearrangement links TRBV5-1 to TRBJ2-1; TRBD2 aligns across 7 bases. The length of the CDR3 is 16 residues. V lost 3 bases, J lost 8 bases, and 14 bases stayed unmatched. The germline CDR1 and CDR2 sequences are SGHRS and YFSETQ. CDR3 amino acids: CASSWGAGTTEHEQFF. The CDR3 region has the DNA TGCGCCAGCAGCTGGGGTGCGGGGACTACGGAACATGAGCAGTTCTTC.

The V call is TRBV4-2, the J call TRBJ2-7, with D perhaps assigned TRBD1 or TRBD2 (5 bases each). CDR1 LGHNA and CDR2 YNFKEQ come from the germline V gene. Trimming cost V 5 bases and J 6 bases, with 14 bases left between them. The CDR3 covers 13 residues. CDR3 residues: CASSDLGVGEQYF. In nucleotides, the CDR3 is TGTGCCAGCAGCGACCTGGGGGTCGGCGAGCAGTACTTC.

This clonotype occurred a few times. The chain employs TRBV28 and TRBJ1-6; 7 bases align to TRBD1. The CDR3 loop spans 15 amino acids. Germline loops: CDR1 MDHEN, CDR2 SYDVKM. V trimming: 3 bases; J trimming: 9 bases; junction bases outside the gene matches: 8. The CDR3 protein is CASSFPRDRSSPLHF. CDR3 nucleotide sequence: TGTGCCAGCAGTTTCCCCCGGGACAGATCTTCACCCCTCCACTTT.

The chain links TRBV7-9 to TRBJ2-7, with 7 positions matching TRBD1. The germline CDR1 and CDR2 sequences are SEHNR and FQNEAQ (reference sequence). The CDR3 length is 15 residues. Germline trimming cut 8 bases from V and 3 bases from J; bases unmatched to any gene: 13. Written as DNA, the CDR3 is TGTGCCAGCCTTAAATCAGGGGGTCCTGTCTACGAGCAGTACTTC. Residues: CASLKSGGPVYEQYF.

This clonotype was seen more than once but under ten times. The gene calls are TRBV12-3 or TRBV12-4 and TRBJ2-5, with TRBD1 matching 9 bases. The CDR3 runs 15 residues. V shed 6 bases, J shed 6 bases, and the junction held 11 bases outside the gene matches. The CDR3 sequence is CASRPGQGKTKTQYF. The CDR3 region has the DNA TGTGCCAGCAGACCGGGACAGGGAAAAACAAAGACCCAGTACTTC.